The present T cell receptor beta chain was sequenced within a study of cytomegalovirus exposure and HLA in healthy donors (dated 2017 in TCRdb). With respect to the entire study: In an earlier analysis of 587 of the donors, 276 Gb of sequence data and some 120 million unique TCR beta sequences from about 190 million T cells were reported. Both class I and class II loci were covered by HLA typing, at four-digit resolution. Genome-wide SNP genotypes for about 60% of the 666 donors were used in a later genetic analysis, which treated that subset as a discovery cohort. The number of typed donors differed by locus: about 620-630 for A, B, C, DRB1 and DQB1; 500 to 550 for DQA1; 600 to 610 for DPA1; and roughly 490 for DPB1. Donor age, sex, ethnicity and CMV serostatus were collected together with the repertoire data. The study aimed to test whether cataloging public T cell receptors could reveal signatures of past pathogen exposure. To predict cytomegalovirus infection status, the study brought together high-throughput TCR immunosequencing, statistical association of individual TCRs with disease status, and machine learning. Of the approximately 400 genotyped donors, 65% to 90% were placed in the genetic ancestry cluster associated with self-reported Caucasian donors. In the later analysis, no new phenotypic data were used to find candidate immune exposures; instead, reliance was placed on TCR beta sequences and their occurrence across donors. To study patterns of TCR occurrence, a later analysis re-analyzed previously published TCR beta repertoires from around 660 donors and added high-resolution HLA genotyping. Along with the roughly 710-subject first cohort, a separate validation cohort of over a hundred different subjects was used. To decide whether each TCR beta V gene segment behaved as functional or pseudogenic, an earlier analysis of approximately 590 of the donors relied on high-throughput TCR beta sequencing. About 280 gigabases of sequencing data and around 80 million unique TCR sequences made up an early release that covered under 750 HLA-typed donors. Among roughly 370 genotyped donors of the cohort, an average of 235,054 unique TCR beta nucleotide sequences were sequenced per donor, about a sixth of them non-productive. The study used immunosequencing to profile the T cell repertoires of approximately 690 subjects and linked those repertoires to cytomegalovirus serostatus. Every discovery cohort repertoire had been produced on one sequencing platform. Roughly five DR-DQ haplotypes were treated as single units for association and clustering because of strong linkage in the cohort.

The library was produced with the immunoSEQ multiplex PCR assay. For the multiplex PCR, a mixture combining 60 forward primers for TCR Vbeta segments and 13 reverse primers for TCR Jbeta segments was used. The CDR3 region of rearranged TCR beta genes was amplified from genomic DNA by a multiplex PCR assay. The Illumina HiSeq System was used to sequence the amplified TCR beta libraries as 87-base-pair reads. Regarding the original processing steps: Across the 500 to 700 repertoires, a later analysis counted 60 million to 90 million unique TCR beta chains, around 10 million of which were shared by at least two donors. Raw reads were error-corrected and collapsed into unique sequences with a nearest-neighbor algorithm that merged closely related sequences to remove PCR and sequencing errors. CDR3 sequences were aligned to IMGT reference sequences to assign V, D and J gene segments. For a sequence to be retained, at least a six-nucleotide match to both a V gene segment and a J gene segment was required. Rearrangements were called productive when the CDR3 lacked stop codons and stayed in frame with V and J; all others were non-productive. CDR3 was defined according to IMGT convention as the region running from the second conserved V-encoded cysteine to the conserved J-encoded phenylalanine. The earlier analysis of about 590 of the donors excluded sequences that lacked an unambiguous match to a single V gene segment. In an earlier analysis of several hundred of the donors, V segments were called functional above 56.7% productive rearrangements and were called segregating when the between-donor standard deviation exceeded 5%. A statistical classification framework was built to diagnose cytomegalovirus status from the catalog of TCR beta chain sequences. In a later analysis, TCR nucleotide sequences were compared against IMGT/GENE-DB human TR gene sequences so that V and J genes could be assigned. The TCRdist pipeline was used in a later analysis to assign CDR3 sequences and most-parsimonious VDJ recombination scenarios. In a later analysis, each TCR beta chain was defined by its CDR3 amino acid sequence together with its V-gene family, and reads without a unique V-gene family were excluded. As a way to deal with suspected cross-contamination and a sequencing artifact, a later analysis dropped 450 to 700 nucleotide sequences that were highly shared and had low generation probability. A later analysis calculated a clonal expansion index for each public chain from normalized within-repertoire ranks of inferred template counts. In a later analysis, generation probabilities were computed with a VDJ recombination model fitted to out-of-frame rearrangements, and the resulting probabilities were checked against IGoR. In a later analysis, TCR-TCR, TCR-HLA and TCR-CMV co-occurrence was scored with hypergeometric tests, and a repertoire-size bias correction was applied to TCR pairs. A later analysis estimated false discovery rates by permuting HLA or CMV assignments 20 times. A later analysis grouped co-occurring TCRs with DBSCAN, adding TCRdist sequence similarity when clustering within HLA-allele-positive subsets. Co-occurrence clustering excluded repertoires with fewer than 30,000 or more than 120,000 public chains, plus five with anomalous nucleotide sharing. In TCRdb, the immuneACCESS table is reduced to in-frame sequences with V and J assigned. These tables do not hold every clone; where another copy was compared, an unresolved V gene accounts for under half, and the others remain unexplained. Clone size and the V and J calls come from that table; the DNA yielded D and trimming. In this sample the table shows some 81,000 clones, more than 65% of which occur a single time. Around 10% of the sample goes to the ten largest clones.

What the authors observed across the whole study: According to a later analysis, most CMV-associated TCR beta chains appeared to be HLA-restricted, and the HLA associations seemed to be driven largely by CMV exposure. A later genetic analysis associated a missense DCLRE1C variant with V-gene and J-gene trimming of TCR beta chains, and an independent cohort replicated the association. Immune exposure information for the cohort was limited to CMV serostatus. At a false discovery rate of 0.05, a later analysis linked under 20,000 TCR beta sequences to specific HLA alleles. Cytomegalovirus status was reported to be diagnosed by the classifier with high specificity and sensitivity in both the original and validation cohorts. A further reported finding was that TCR beta sequences accurately predicted the HLA-A and HLA-B alleles for most subjects in the first cohort. When HLA alleles, especially DR and DQ, strongly co-occurred, attributing TCR associations to individual alleles was difficult. An earlier analysis of several hundred of the donors showed that most TCR beta V segments appeared in productive rearrangements either about 87% or about 30% of the time, which broadly matched IMGT annotations. Correlated functional status among segregating V segments might reflect linkage disequilibrium, but an unknown experimental factor could not be ruled out. In vitro tests confirmed that a few of the cytomegalovirus-associated TCR beta chains recognize cytomegalovirus antigens. According to a later genetic analysis, donors in an Asian-associated ancestry cluster had fewer N-insertions in productive TCRs than the approximately 610-donor mean. The earlier analysis of approximately 540 of the donors excluded approximately 17 rarely observed V segments, including chromosome 9 orphons, because counts were too low. Most TCR sequences were seen in very few donors, while some public TCRs were found in many individuals. Roughly uniform sequencing depth across donors was assumed in presence/absence analyses, although this assumption may not hold. HLA typing was unavailable for some donors at each locus, so association tests used only the typed subset. According to a later analysis, parvovirus B19, influenza, CMV and Epstein-Barr virus appeared linked to several top co-occurrence clusters. Compared with equally common non-associated chains, HLA-associated TCR beta chains in a later analysis were more clonally expanded and had lower generation probabilities. A total of 150 to 200 TCR beta chains were listed by the study as associated with cytomegalovirus. According to the authors, the approach could potentially be generalized to other disease states and immunological phenotypes. The cohort was sequenced for TCR beta chains only, and without alpha or paired-chain data the features that could be detected were limited. A cluster of highly shared sequence variants was judged likely to represent a technical artifact of the sequencing pipeline. In a later analysis, TCR association rates were found to vary across HLA loci, with the most associated TCRs seen for DRB1 alleles and the fewest for HLA-C alleles.

The cohort was made up of 500 to 800 healthy bone marrow donors. At the time of sampling, every cohort member was nominally healthy, though immune exposures that went unrecorded were likely present. The donor was CMV seropositive and was included in the group of 250 to 350 seropositive cohort members. Every donor gave a peripheral blood sample, and the peripheral blood mononuclear cells from that sample were used for TCR beta sequencing. The Qiagen DNeasy Blood Extraction Kit was used to extract genomic DNA from the blood cell samples. With regard to this clone: What this receptor recognizes is not known. No quality values exist for individual bases; no much larger clone is one base distant.

Sequenced input: PBMCs. The TCR was taken from a woman in her forties in good health and CMV-seropositive.

The nucleotide sequence is given as TGCGCCAGCAGCCAAGGGCAGGGGAAGAACACTGAAGCTTTCTTT. Its protein reads: CASSQGQGKNTEAFF. The V and J segments used are TRBV4-1 and TRBJ1-1; the D gene is perhaps TRBD1, from 6 matching bases. The germline V gene supplies CDR1 MGHRA and CDR2 YSYEKL. V loses 1 base of germline sequence and J loses 1 base, and the interval between the two ends is 10 bases. The CDR3 sequence holds 15 residues, the cysteine and phenylalanine included. The retained sequence is limited to the CDR3, 45 bases, with the frame set at the first base.